The next 25 T cell receptor beta chains were all read from a single sample in a study of CD8+CD57+ T cells in acquired aplastic anemia. Template material for TCR beta VDJ and CDR3 profiling consisted of genomic DNA. TCRdb re-analysed the reads in MiXCR, keeping a single row per CDR3 protein. The sample has a few hundred thousand distinct CDR3 sequences, approximately 60% seen once. The specimen sequenced was sorted CD4+, CD8+, or CD8+CD57+ T cells (not recorded which) from PBMCs. The receptor source for this set is a human donor in good health.

The chain recombines TRBV29-1 with TRBJ1-5; D may be TRBD1 (5 bases). From germline, CDR1 is SQVTM and CDR2 ANQGSEA. CDR3 length equals 14 residues. The germline V and J ends were trimmed by 4 bases and 2 bases, with 12 bases remaining between them. CDR3 bases: TGCAGCGTTGCCGGGGGTCTTCGCAATCAGCCCCAGCATTTT. Protein sequence: CSVAGGLRNQPQHF.

In its sample, this clonotype was seen many times. This rearrangement joins TRBV9 to TRBJ2-1, with D tentatively TRBD2 (6 bases). CDR1 and CDR2 (germline): SGDLS, YYNGEE. Trimming left V 3 bases short and J 9 bases short, with 19 bases between. The CDR3 length is 15 residues. The CDR3 sequence is CASSGRMTGLSEQFF. CDR3 bases: TGTGCCAGCAGCGGACGAATGACGGGACTTAGTGAGCAGTTCTTC.

This clonotype was counted a few times. Here the CDR3 DNA reads TGCAGTGCCCCTCCAGGGGGGCCCTACAATGAGCAGTTCTTC. It codes for CSAPPGGPYNEQFF. J is TRBJ2-1 and V is TRBV20-1; D is possibly TRBD1 (7 bases). Germline V gene data show CDR1 as DFQATT and CDR2 as SNEGSKA (reference sequence). Trimming took 6 bases from V and 2 from J, leaving 14 bases between them. The CDR3 loop spans 14 amino acids.

In this sample, this clonotype turned up many times. CDR3 sequence: CASSLADRSYEQYF. The CDR3 DNA is TGTGCCAGCAGCTTAGCAGACAGGTCCTACGAGCAGTACTTC. This chain links TRBV7-9 with TRBJ2-7; D perhaps matches TRBD1 (6 bases). This CDR3 region has 14 residues. Germline loops: CDR1 SEHNR, CDR2 FQNEAQ (reference sequence). Trimming removed 0 bases from V and 1 base from J, with 7 bases in between.

This clonotype has only a few counts. The chain has TRBV28 and TRBJ2-7; tentatively, D is TRBD1 (6 bases). The CDR3 runs to 13 residues. Trimming stripped 8 bases from V and 3 bases from J, with 14 bases between. Germline CDR1 is MDHEN and CDR2 is SYDVKM. The CDR3 bases are TGTGCCAGCGGGGGACACGCAGTCTACGAGCAGTACTTC. It yields the protein CASGGHAVYEQYF.

This clonotype was detected a few times. The CDR3 spells CATSWDSNQPQHF. CDR3 in DNA: TGTGCCACCAGTTGGGATAGCAATCAGCCCCAGCATTTT. J is TRBJ1-5 and V is TRBV15; D unresolved. Germline V CDR1 and CDR2: LNHNV, YYDKDF (reference sequence). The CDR3 length is 13 residues. V was trimmed by 6 bases and J by 0 bases, leaving 6 bases between them.

This clonotype has more than one count but fewer than ten. V usage is TRBV7-9 and J usage is TRBJ2-1; no clear D gene. Germline CDR1 and CDR2: SEHNR and FQNEAQ (reference sequence). The germline V and J ends were trimmed by 5 bases and 0 bases, with 14 bases remaining between them. The CDR3 is 16 amino acids. The CDR3 DNA reads as TGTGCCAGCAGCCCCTTCCCACTGTGCTCCTACAATGAGCAGTTCTTC. Translating gives CASSPFPLCSYNEQFF.

This clonotype was counted many times. The chain recombines TRBV12-3 or TRBV12-4 with TRBJ2-5; D is possibly TRBD1 (5 bases). The CDR3 contains 15 residues. The V and J ends lost 3 bases and 2 bases respectively, with 13 bases between them. CDR3 region: CASSFRQGGQETQYF. The CDR3 DNA reads as TGTGCCAGCAGTTTCAGGCAGGGCGGTCAAGAGACCCAGTACTTC.

This clonotype was counted only a few times. CDR3 in amino acids: CASSPGLAVEQYF. Written as DNA, the CDR3 is TGTGCCAGCAGCCCCGGACTAGCTGTCGAGCAGTACTTC. The rearrangement links TRBV7-6 to TRBJ2-7, with TRBD2 identical over 8 bases. The CDR3 has 13 amino acids. The V segment lost 5 bases and the J segment 6 bases; nucleotides outside the gene matches: 6. Germline CDR1 and CDR2: SGHVS and FNYEAQ.

This clonotype appeared once. The chain has TRBV10-1 and TRBJ1-3; 7 nucleotides agree with TRBD1. Looked up from germline, CDR1 is WNHNN and CDR2 is SYGVQD (reference sequence). With 3 bases clipped from V and 0 bases from J, the junction kept 8 bases outside the gene matches. CDR3 length: 17 residues. CDR3 DNA sequence: TGCGCCAGCAGTGATTGCGTGGGACAGCGCTCTGGAAACACCATATATTTT. Encoded protein: CASSDCVGQRSGNTIYF.

The count of this clonotype is one. The V and J genes are TRBV4-3 and TRBJ1-2; D is perhaps TRBD1 (6 bases). V was cut by 1 base and J by 4 bases, with 10 bases left in between. This CDR3 contains 14 residues. Germline CDR1 and CDR2: LGHNA and YSLEER. The CDR3 region is CASSQVLDSYGYTF. CDR3 nucleotides: TGCGCCAGCAGCCAAGTTTTGGACAGCTATGGCTACACCTTC.

This clonotype showed up many times. This chain links TRBV4-1 with TRBJ1-2; weak D call: TRBD1 (6 bases). The CDR3 loop spans 14 amino acids. Between the trimmed V and J ends, which lost 5 bases and 5 bases, there was a span of 15 bases. CDR1 and CDR2 from the germline V gene are MGHRA and YSYEKL. This CDR3 is CASSGGGATYGYTF. CDR3 nucleotides: TGCGCCAGCAGCGGTGGGGGGGCTACGTATGGCTACACCTTC.

The rearrangement uses TRBV11-2 and TRBJ1-2; TRBD1 agrees at 8 bases. The germline V gene has CDR1 SGHAT and CDR2 FQNNGV. This CDR3 is built from 15 residues. V dropped 1 base and J dropped 2; count of bases not matched to a gene: 3. The CDR3 sequence is CASSLVDRANYGYTF. CDR3 DNA sequence: TGTGCCAGCAGCTTAGTGGACAGGGCCAACTATGGCTACACCTTC.

Many counts were recorded for this clonotype. The CDR3 loop is CASSPGVSQETQYF. The CDR3 bases are TGCGCCAGCAGCCCTGGGGTGAGCCAAGAGACCCAGTACTTC. This chain links TRBV4-3 with TRBJ2-5; D remains unclear. The CDR3 has 14 residues. V shed 4 bases and J shed 1 base, with 10 bases lying between them. Per the germline V gene, CDR1 is LGHNA and CDR2 is YSLEER.

The V and J genes are TRBV7-9 and TRBJ2-2; TRBD2 matches at 9 bases. Germline V gene lookup returns CDR1 SEHNR and CDR2 FQNEAQ (reference sequence). The V gene end was trimmed by 3 bases and the J gene end by 7 bases; junction bases not matched to a gene: 9. This CDR3 is built from 16 residues. As DNA, the CDR3 is TGTGCCAGCAGCTTCGACAAAGCGGGGGGTCACGGGGAGCTGTTTTTT. This gives the protein CASSFDKAGGHGELFF.

This clonotype was seen only a few times. The chain employs TRBV5-8 and TRBJ2-5, with TRBD2 matching over 8 bases. The CDR3 sequence is 15 residues long. Germline-derived CDR1 and CDR2 are SGHTS and YDEGEE. The V and J ends lost 2 bases and 4 bases, in that order; junction bases with no gene match: 7. The CDR3 DNA reads as TGTGCCAGCAGCTTAGCGGGAGAGAGGGGAGAGACCCAGTACTTC. Encoded protein: CASSLAGERGETQYF. Using reference TRBV5-8 and TRBJ2-5 for the parts outside the CDR3, the full variable domain is EAGVTQSPTHLIKTRGQQATLRCSPISGHTSVYWYQQALGLGLQFLLWYDEGEERNRGNFPPRFSGRQFPNYSSELNVNALELEDSALYLCASSLAGERGETQYFGPGTRLLVL.

The V gene is TRBV29-1, the J gene TRBJ2-7, with 9 bases matching TRBD1. V lost 4 bases to trimming and J lost 4 bases; unmatched junction nucleotides: 8. CDR1 is SQVTM, CDR2 ANQGSEA, per germline. This CDR3 contains 14 residues. In DNA, the CDR3 is TGCAGCGTTGCCCTCGGACAGGGGTGGTACGAGCAGTACTTC. Encoded protein: CSVALGQGWYEQYF.

This clonotype was counted a single time. This chain joins TRBV7-6 and TRBJ1-1; 7 bases map to TRBD1. The CDR3 consists of 15 residues. V shed 5 bases and J 4 bases; nucleotides not matched to a gene: 10. Germline CDR1 reads SGHVS; CDR2 reads FNYEAQ. CDR3 sequence reads: CASSPQTGIGTEAFF. The CDR3 coding sequence is TGTGCCAGCAGCCCGCAGACAGGGATCGGCACTGAAGCTTTCTTT.

The chain links TRBV7-8 to TRBJ2-2; a possible D gene is TRBD1 (5 bases). The germline V gene has CDR1 SGHVS and CDR2 FQNEAQ. This CDR3 is 15 amino acids long. The V end lost 1 base, the J end lost 8 bases, and 14 bases lay between the germline ends. CDR3 sequence: CASSLGLGDMGELFF. As DNA, the CDR3 is TGTGCCAGCAGCTTAGGCCTAGGGGATATGGGGGAGCTGTTTTTT.

The chain employs TRBV19 and TRBJ1-1; D call uncertain. The CDR3 runs to 14 residues. Germline V gene data show CDR1 as LNHDA and CDR2 as SQIVND (reference sequence). The V and J ends lost 5 bases and 1 base respectively, with 11 bases between them. CDR3 nucleotides: TGTGCCAGTAGTTTCTTGAGATCGAACACTGAAGCTTTCTTT. Residues: CASSFLRSNTEAFF. The variable domain in full, completed from reference TRBV19 and TRBJ1-1, reads DGGITQSPKYLFRKEGQNVTLSCEQNLNHDAMYWYRQDPGQGLRLIYYSQIVNDFQKGDIAEGYSVSREKKESFPLTVTSAQKNPTAFYLCASSFLRSNTEAFFGQGTRLTVV.

Comments on this clonotype: An end of the junction differs from the germline gene, which may be a read error. This sequence joins TRBV6-5 and TRBJ1-4; D is perhaps TRBD1 (6 bases). The CDR3 consists of 14 residues. CDR1 MNHEY and CDR2 SVGAGI come from the germline V gene. CDR3 nucleotides: TGTGCCAGCAGTCAGAGGACAGTACAGGAAAAACTGCTTTTT. It yields the protein CASSQRTVQEKLLF.

This clonotype was recorded at least ten times. The genes are TRBV2 and TRBJ1-5, with D perhaps matching TRBD1 (5 bases). V lost 6 bases to trimming and J lost 2 bases, with 14 bases between them. The CDR3 spans 15 residues. CDR1 is SNHLY, CDR2 FYNNEI, per germline. The CDR3 region is CASSETGLGNQPQHF. The DNA for the CDR3 is TGTGCCAGCAGCGAAACAGGTCTCGGCAATCAGCCCCAGCATTTT.

V and J are TRBV19 and TRBJ1-1; 7 nucleotides match TRBD1. The CDR3 runs 13 residues. Germline values: CDR1 LNHDA, CDR2 SQIVND (reference sequence). J was trimmed by 3 bases and V by 9 bases; bases with no gene match: 7. The CDR3: CASKDRVDTEAFF. The CDR3 bases are TGTGCCAGCAAAGACAGGGTTGACACTGAAGCTTTCTTT.

The rearrangement joins TRBV5-5 to TRBJ1-2; D is perhaps TRBD1 (6 bases). V was pared by 4 bases and J by 2 bases, with 12 bases between. CDR3 length: 14 amino acids. The germline V gene encodes CDR1 SGHKS and CDR2 YYEKEE (reference sequence). This chain's CDR3 is CASSIPTGNYGYTF. The CDR3 DNA reads as TGTGCCAGCAGCATTCCTACAGGGAACTATGGCTACACCTTC. The entire variable domain, with the rest obtained from reference TRBV5-5 and TRBJ1-2, is as follows: DAGVTQSPTHLIKTRGQQVTLRCSPISGHKSVSWYQQVLGQGPQFIFQYYEKEERGRGNFPDRFSARQFPNYSSELNVNALLLGDSALYLCASSIPTGNYGYTFGSGTRLTVV.

Many counts were recorded for this clonotype. V usage is TRBV5-4 and J usage is TRBJ1-4; D uncertain. V lost 4 bases to trimming and J lost 0 bases, with 10 bases between them. The CDR3 covers 15 residues. Germline V gene data show CDR1 as SGHNT and CDR2 as YYREEE (reference sequence). The DNA for the CDR3 is TGTGCCAGCAGCCCTGGCACGGCAACTAATGAAAAACTGTTTTTT. Its translation is CASSPGTATNEKLFF.